Below are 15 T cell receptor beta chains sequenced from a single sample in a study of blood T cell repertoires in COVID-19. The protocol was immunoSEQ multiplex PCR, while the TCRdb copy is restricted to in-frame clones and leaves out a portion. This repertoire shows about 190,000 clones, more than 85% found once; its top ten account for roughly 2%. Input material: peripheral blood. These receptors came from a man aged 65 to 85 with active or convalescent COVID-19.

CDR3 sequence reads: CASSLATGVVDTQYF. DNA of the CDR3: TGCGCCAGCAGCTTGGCGACAGGGGTGGTCGATACGCAGTATTTT. The chain recombines TRBV5-1 with TRBJ2-3; 8 nucleotides agree with TRBD1. Germline CDR1 reads SGHRS; CDR2 reads YFSETQ. Unmatched junction bases numbered 6, after V lost 0 bases and J lost 6 bases. This CDR3 contains 15 residues.

The genes are TRBV7-2 and TRBJ2-3; no clear D gene. CDR1 is SGHTA, CDR2 FQGNSA, per germline. V was pared by 5 bases and J by 2 bases, with 8 bases between. The CDR3 sequence is 13 residues long. The CDR3 loop is CASSPSPTDTQYF. The CDR3 DNA is TGTGCCAGCAGCCCGTCCCCCACAGATACGCAGTATTTT.

The gene calls are TRBV5-4 and TRBJ2-5; tentative D call: TRBD1 (5 bases). The CDR3 is 13 residues long. V was cut by 0 bases and J by 3 bases, with 6 bases left in between. CDR1 is SGHNT and CDR2 is YYREEE in the germline V gene (reference sequence). This CDR3 is CASSLETEETQYF. The CDR3 DNA reads TGTGCCAGCAGCTTGGAGACAGAAGAGACCCAGTACTTC.

The rearrangement joins TRBV6-2 or TRBV6-3 to TRBJ2-7; 14 nucleotides align to TRBD2. Trimming removed 4 bases from V and 7 bases from J; junction bases left unmatched: 24. Looked up from germline, CDR1 is MNHEY and CDR2 is SVGEGT. The CDR3 covers 21 residues. CDR3: CASSSRSVRTGGLAGVGEQYF. In DNA form, the CDR3 reads TGTGCCAGCAGTTCCCGGTCCGTCCGGACAGGGGGACTAGCGGGAGTGGGGGAGCAGTACTTC.

The chain employs TRBV9 and TRBJ2-1, with 10 bases that match TRBD2. CDR1 SGDLS and CDR2 YYNGEE come from the germline V gene. The V and J ends lost 3 bases and 2 bases, in that order; junction bases with no gene match: 5. The CDR3 extends over 16 amino acids. CDR3 amino acids: CASSESTSGPYNEQFF. The CDR3 DNA reads TGTGCCAGCAGCGAATCGACTAGCGGGCCCTACAATGAGCAGTTCTTC.

This chain joins TRBV27 and TRBJ2-7, with TRBD2 matching 9 bases. V shed 7 bases, J shed 1 base, and the junction held 5 bases outside the gene matches. This CDR3 has 14 amino acids. CDR1 and CDR2 (germline): MNHEY, SMNVEV (reference sequence). The CDR3 spells CASKEGLASYEQYF. In nucleotides, the CDR3 is TGTGCCAGCAAGGAGGGACTAGCTTCCTACGAGCAGTACTTC.

The CDR3 region has the DNA TGTGCCAGCAGTTTCGGGGGGGCTGGAAACACCATATATTTT. The encoded protein is CASSFGGAGNTIYF. V usage is TRBV27 and J usage is TRBJ1-3; tentatively, D is TRBD1 (5 bases). V dropped 3 bases and J dropped 2 bases, with 8 bases sitting between them. CDR1 is MNHEY and CDR2 is SMNVEV in the germline V gene (reference sequence). The CDR3 consists of 14 residues.

V is TRBV2 and J is TRBJ2-7; the match to TRBD1 covers 7 bases. Per the germline V gene, CDR1 is SNHLY and CDR2 is FYNNEI. The CDR3 length is 14 residues. With V trimmed by 6 bases and J by 1 base, 6 bases remained unmatched. This CDR3 reads CASRDDRASYEQYF. For the CDR3, the DNA is TGTGCCAGCAGAGATGACAGGGCATCCTACGAGCAGTACTTC.

This rearrangement joins TRBV10-3 to TRBJ2-5; tentatively, D is TRBD1 (6 bases). The V end lost 8 bases, the J end lost 4 bases, and 8 bases lay between the germline ends. CDR1 and CDR2 from the germline V gene are ENHRY and SYGVKD. CDR3 length: 11 amino acids. In nucleotides, the CDR3 is TGTGCCATCGGCAGGGGAGAGACCCAGTACTTC. Its protein is CAIGRGETQYF.

The chain joins TRBV28 to TRBJ2-1; TRBD1 matches at 7 bases. Trimming at V came to 2 bases and at J to 12 bases, leaving 4 bases not matched to a gene. In germline, CDR1 is MDHEN, CDR2 SYDVKM. The CDR3 loop spans 12 amino acids. CDR3 residues: CASSLKGAGQFF. CDR3 nucleotides: TGTGCCAGCAGTTTAAAGGGGGCGGGGCAGTTCTTC. The full variable domain, with the rest looked up from reference TRBV28 and TRBJ2-1, is DVKVTQSSRYLVKRTGEKVFLECVQDMDHENMFWYRQDPGLGLRLIYFSYDVKMKEKGDIPEGYSVSREKKERFSLILESASTNQTSMYLCASSLKGAGQFFGPGTRLTVL.

This sequence joins TRBV6-1 and TRBJ2-7, with a possible D match to TRBD2 (6 bases). Trimming removed 3 bases at V and 7 bases at J, with 19 bases between. CDR3 length: 15 residues. Germline-derived CDR1 and CDR2 are MNHNS and SASEGT. In DNA form, the CDR3 reads TGTGCCAGCAGTGACCCCCAGGGCCCTGCGGGGGAGCAGTACTTC. Protein product: CASSDPQGPAGEQYF.

This chain connects TRBV19 to TRBJ1-1; TRBD1 might be the D (5 bases). V lost 7 bases to trimming and J lost 4 bases, with 19 bases between them. There are 15 residues in the CDR3. Per the germline V gene, CDR1 is LNHDA and CDR2 is SQIVND (reference sequence). The DNA of the CDR3 is TGTGCCAGTACTCCCTTGAGGGGCGGGGGCACTGAAGCTTTCTTT. Its protein is CASTPLRGGGTEAFF.

CDR3 sequence: CASSWTSNYGYTF. The CDR3 DNA reads TGTGCCAGCAGCTGGACAAGTAACTATGGCTACACCTTC. The rearrangement links TRBV7-2 to TRBJ1-2; D perhaps matches TRBD1 (5 bases). Germline CDR1 SGHTA, CDR2 FQGNSA. V was cut by 4 bases and J by 1 base, with 7 bases left in between. The CDR3 is made up of 13 amino acids. Variable domain in full (rest from reference TRBV7-2 and TRBJ1-2): GAGVSQSPSNKVTEKGKDVELRCDPISGHTALYWYRQSLGQGLEFLIYFQGNSAPDKSGLPSDRFSAERTGGSVSTLTIQRTQQEDSAVYLCASSWTSNYGYTFGSGTRLTVV.

V gene TRBV7-9 combines with J gene TRBJ2-1; 13 bases match TRBD2. CDR1 SEHNR and CDR2 FQNEAQ come from the germline V gene (reference sequence). The CDR3 spans 16 residues. Trimming removed 5 bases from V and 4 bases from J; junction bases left unmatched: 5. CDR3 sequence (DNA): TGTGCCAGCAGCCCCCGGACTAGCGGGAGTTACAATGAGCAGTTCTTC. Translated: CASSPRTSGSYNEQFF.

This chain uses TRBV19 with TRBJ1-2, with 9 positions matching TRBD1. Germline loops: CDR1 LNHDA, CDR2 SQIVND (reference sequence). The CDR3 loop spans 11 amino acids. V dropped 6 bases and J dropped 11; count of bases not matched to a gene: 4. CDR3 DNA: TGTGCCAGTAGGGACAGGGGTCGATACACCTTC. It yields the protein CASRDRGRYTF.